This T cell receptor (beta chain) comes out of a study of T cell repertoires in cytomegalovirus infection. About the research overall: CMV infection together with matching HLA type was indicated by public TCR beta signatures. Study-wide points: CMV-specific HLA-C-restricted TCR beta clonotypes dominated the ex vivo response.

TCRdb re-derived calls from the reads in MiXCR, one entry per CDR3 protein. The repertoire consists of roughly 230,000 distinct CDR3 sequences, with approximately 15% occurring once and the leading ten covering approximately 44%. As concerns this clonotype: Its specificity is unknown.

Germline CDR1 reads MDHEN; CDR2 reads SYDVKM. This CDR3 comprises 14 residues. V shed 3 bases and J shed 4 bases, with 10 bases lying between them. The clonotype comes from a human donor in good health (CMV status not recorded). Some clones in this sample may be carry-over from other donors' samples. The chain links TRBV28 to TRBJ1-5; a weak D match, TRBD1 (5 bases). Sequencing was done on a sample of CD8+ T cells from PBMCs. This chain's CDR3 is CASSFRPGNQPQHF. The CDR3 DNA sequence: TGTGCCAGCAGTTTTAGGCCAGGGAATCAGCCCCAGCATTTT. The full variable domain, with the rest looked up from reference TRBV28 and TRBJ1-5, is DVKVTQSSRYLVKRTGEKVFLECVQDMDHENMFWYRQDPGLGLRLIYFSYDVKMKEKGDIPEGYSVSREKKERFSLILESASTNQTSMYLCASSFRPGNQPQHFGDGTRLSIL.